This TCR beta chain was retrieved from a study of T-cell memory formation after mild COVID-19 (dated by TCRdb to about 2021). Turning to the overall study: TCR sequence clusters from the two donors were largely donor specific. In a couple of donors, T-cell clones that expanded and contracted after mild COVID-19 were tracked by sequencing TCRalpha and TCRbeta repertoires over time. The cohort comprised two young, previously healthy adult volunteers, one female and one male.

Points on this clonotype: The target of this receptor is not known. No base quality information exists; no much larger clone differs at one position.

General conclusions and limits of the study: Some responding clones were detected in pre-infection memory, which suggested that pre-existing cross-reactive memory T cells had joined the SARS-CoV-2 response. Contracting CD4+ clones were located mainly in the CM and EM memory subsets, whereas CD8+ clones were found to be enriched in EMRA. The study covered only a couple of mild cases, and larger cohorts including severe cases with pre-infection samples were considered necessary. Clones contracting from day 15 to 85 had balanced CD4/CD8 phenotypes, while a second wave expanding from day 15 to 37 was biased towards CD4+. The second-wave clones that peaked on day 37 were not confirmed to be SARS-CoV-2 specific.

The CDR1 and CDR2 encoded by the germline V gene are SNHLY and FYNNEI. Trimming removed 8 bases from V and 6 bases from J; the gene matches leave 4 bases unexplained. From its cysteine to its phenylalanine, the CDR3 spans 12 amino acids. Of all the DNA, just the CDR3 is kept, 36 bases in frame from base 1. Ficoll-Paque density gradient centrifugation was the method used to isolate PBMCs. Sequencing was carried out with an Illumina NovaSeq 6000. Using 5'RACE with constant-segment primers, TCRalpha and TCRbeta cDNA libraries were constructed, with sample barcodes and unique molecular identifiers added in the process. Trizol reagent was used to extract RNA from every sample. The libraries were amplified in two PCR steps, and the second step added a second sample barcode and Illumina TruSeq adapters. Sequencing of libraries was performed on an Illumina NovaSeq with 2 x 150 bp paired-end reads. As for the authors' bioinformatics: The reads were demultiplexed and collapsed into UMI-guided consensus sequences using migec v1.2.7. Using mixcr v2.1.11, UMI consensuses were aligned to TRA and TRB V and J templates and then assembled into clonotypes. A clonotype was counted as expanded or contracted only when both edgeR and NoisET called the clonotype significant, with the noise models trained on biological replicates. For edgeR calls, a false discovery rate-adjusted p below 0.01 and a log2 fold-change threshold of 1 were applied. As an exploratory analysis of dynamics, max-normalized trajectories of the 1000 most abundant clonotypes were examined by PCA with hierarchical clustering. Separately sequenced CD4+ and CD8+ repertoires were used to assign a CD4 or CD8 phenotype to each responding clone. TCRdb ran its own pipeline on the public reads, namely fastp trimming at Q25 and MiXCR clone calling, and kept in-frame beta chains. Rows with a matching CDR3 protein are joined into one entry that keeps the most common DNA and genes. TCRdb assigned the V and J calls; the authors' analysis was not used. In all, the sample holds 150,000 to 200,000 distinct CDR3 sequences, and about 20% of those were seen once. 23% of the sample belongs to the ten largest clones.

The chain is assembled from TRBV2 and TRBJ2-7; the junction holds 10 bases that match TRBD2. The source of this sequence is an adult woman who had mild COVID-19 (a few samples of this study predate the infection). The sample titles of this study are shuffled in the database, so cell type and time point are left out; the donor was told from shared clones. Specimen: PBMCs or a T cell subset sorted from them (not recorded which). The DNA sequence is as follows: TGTGCCAGCCTAGCGGGAGCTAGCGAGCAGTACTTC. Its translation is CASLAGASEQYF.